One and the same sample provided the 8 T cell receptor beta chains below, sequenced in a study of T-cell reconstitution after alpha-beta-depleted transplantation in children. Unique molecular identifiers were used in preparing the TCRbeta library. TCRdb analysed the PCR reads with MiXCR anew, one entry per CDR3 protein. In the table there are around 670,000 distinct CDR3 sequences, 13% of which are singletons. The sample in question was PBMCs, obtained before TCRalphabeta/CD19-depleted stem cell transplant. The receptors derive from a girl aged 2 to 10 with congenital amegakaryocytic thrombocytopenia, due to receive a stem cell transplant.

The chain carries TRBV7-9 and TRBJ1-2; tentative D call: TRBD1 (5 bases). CDR1 and CDR2 from the germline V gene are SEHNR and FQNEAQ (reference sequence). The ends were cut back, 2 bases at V and 6 bases at J, with 16 bases in the middle. This CDR3 comprises 15 residues. The CDR3: CASSLRGQDGDGYTF. As DNA, the CDR3 is TGTGCCAGCAGCTTAAGGGGCCAGGACGGCGATGGCTACACCTTC.

This clonotype appeared a few times. The chain links TRBV20-1 to TRBJ2-3; the match to TRBD1 covers 8 bases. V dropped 5 bases and J dropped 4; count of bases not matched to a gene: 14. The CDR3 covers 16 residues. The germline gives CDR1 DFQATT, CDR2 SNEGSKA (reference sequence). The CDR3 DNA reads TGCAGTGCTGCTTATCCGGACAGGGCGGGTTCAGATACGCAGTATTTT. Its translation is CSAAYPDRAGSDTQYF.

This clonotype was observed at least ten times. The gene calls are TRBV20-1 and TRBJ2-1; 9 bases match TRBD2. The CDR3 runs 12 residues. Germline assignment: CDR1 DFQATT and CDR2 SNEGSKA (reference sequence). V was pared by 6 bases and J by 7 bases, with 4 bases of the junction left unmatched. CDR3 DNA: TGCAGTGCATGGACTAGCGAAAATGAGCAGTTCTTC. Residues: CSAWTSENEQFF.

The genes are TRBV24-1 and TRBJ2-5, with D perhaps TRBD1 (6 bases). This CDR3 region has 16 residues. Trimming left V 0 bases short and J 0 bases short, with 10 bases between. Germline V lookup: CDR1 KGHDR, CDR2 SFDVKD. The CDR3 spells CATSDLRQGNQETQYF. CDR3 DNA sequence: TGTGCCACCAGTGATTTGCGGCAGGGGAACCAAGAGACCCAGTACTTC.

In its sample, this clonotype was seen many times. J is TRBJ2-1 and V is TRBV5-6; D is unclear. The V end was cut by 1 base, the J end by 8 bases, with 7 bases between. The CDR3 consists of 12 residues. Germline CDR1 SGHDT, CDR2 YYEEEE. CDR3: CASSLRFYEQFF. In nucleotides, the CDR3 is TGTGCCAGCAGCTTGAGGTTTTATGAGCAGTTCTTC.

This clonotype came up a few times. V and J are TRBV20-1 and TRBJ2-7; TRBD2 matches 8 bases. The CDR3 covers 14 residues. From germline, CDR1 is DFQATT and CDR2 SNEGSKA (reference sequence). V shed 3 bases and J 0 bases; nucleotides not matched to a gene: 4. The CDR3 sequence is CSARGREVSYEQYF. The DNA for the CDR3 is TGCAGTGCTAGGGGGCGGGAGGTCTCCTACGAGCAGTACTTC.

This clonotype turned up a few times. J is TRBJ2-1 and V is TRBV20-1; TRBD2 matches at 7 bases. Per germline, CDR1 DFQATT and CDR2 SNEGSKA (reference sequence). The CDR3 sequence is 16 residues long. V trimming: 3 bases; J trimming: 0 bases; junction bases outside the gene matches: 8. CDR3 region: CSASGFREGSYNEQFF. The CDR3 DNA reads as TGCAGTGCTAGCGGTTTCAGGGAGGGCTCCTACAATGAGCAGTTCTTC.

This clonotype turned up a few times. This chain connects TRBV5-1 to TRBJ2-3; 9 bases align to TRBD1. This CDR3 has 16 residues. Germline CDR1 reads SGHRS; CDR2 reads YFSETQ. V lost 0 bases and J lost 2; bases outside the gene matches: 4. The CDR3, as DNA: TGCGCCAGCAGCTTGGAGGGACAGGGTGACACAGATACGCAGTATTTT. It yields the protein CASSLEGQGDTDTQYF.